The clone carrying this T cell receptor beta chain has only one observation. What it binds is not known. Vbeta (60) and Jbeta (13) primers were used in the PCR. Sequencing was performed with immunoSEQ multiplex PCR; in TCRdb, only in-frame clones are kept and a portion is missing. This table holds 200,000 to 250,000 clones, over 60% found once. There are 16 residues in the CDR3. V lost 3 bases and J lost 0, with 13 bases in between. In germline, CDR1 is LNHDA, CDR2 SQIVND (reference sequence). This sample was taken from a study of cytomegalovirus exposure and HLA in healthy donors. The overall study: Earlier findings included about 120 million unique TCR beta sequences obtained from approximately 170 million T cells.

Findings and limits, study-wide: In a later analysis, TCR beta V- and J-gene trimming was associated with a missense DCLRE1C variant. Earlier analysis looked at TCR beta V segments, and most were productive about 87% or about 30% of the time.

The gene calls are TRBV19 and TRBJ2-3, with a tentative D call TRBD2 (5 bases). Sequenced: PBMCs. The source of this sequence is a young man in good health and CMV-seronegative. The CDR3 here is CASSIFSGVSTDTQYF. The CDR3 DNA reads TGTGCCAGTAGTATCTTTTCCGGGGTCAGCACAGATACGCAGTATTTT.